This TCR beta chain is from a study of shared clonotypes between healthy human individuals. CD45RO-negative cells were positively selected for CCR7, leaving out terminally differentiated effector memory CD45RA+ cells. The data were produced by immunoSEQ multiplex PCR, yet TCRdb's version contains in-frame clones alone and is incomplete. Here the sample spans a few million clones, just under 95% being singletons. The CDR3 is made up of 16 amino acids. Germline lookup yields CDR1 GTSNPN and CDR2 SVGIG (reference sequence). V was trimmed by 4 bases and J by 1 base, leaving 17 bases between them. The clonotype was recovered from a man aged 18 to 29 in good health. Some clones in this sample may be carry-over from other donors' samples. Sequences were obtained from naive CD8+ T cells from PBMCs. The rearrangement uses TRBV30 and TRBJ1-5; tentatively, D is TRBD1 (5 bases). CDR3 region: CAWTSEGRESNQPQHF. CDR3 DNA: TGTGCCTGGACTTCCGAGGGACGGGAGAGCAATCAGCCCCAGCATTTT. The variable domain in full, completed from reference TRBV30 and TRBJ1-5, reads SQTIHQWPATLVQPVGSPLSLECTVEGTSNPNLYWYRQAAGRGLQLLFYSVGIGQISSEVPQNLSASRPQDRQFILSSKKLLLSDSGFYLCAWTSEGRESNQPQHFGDGTRLSIL.